Sequencing of this T cell receptor beta chain was carried out in a study of regulatory T cells in long-lasting Graves disease. Both iRepertoire HTBI primers and Arm-PCR of CDR3 regions were used to build the TCR beta libraries. Via MiXCR, TCRdb re-called the multiplex PCR reads, giving one row per CDR3 protein. Of some 460,000 distinct CDR3 sequences in the sample, about 17% were seen once. General observations from the study: Sampling was limited to peripheral blood rather than thyroid tissue.

V lost 6 bases and J lost 0, with 9 bases in between. CDR3 length equals 14 residues. This clonotype was seen more than once but under ten times. Its antigen is undetermined. Time point: newly diagnosed GD, antithyroid drugs for less than 3 months. PBMC-derived RNA was used for the TCR library. This same sample was also taken into another study, of T cells in Graves' hyperthyroidism and ophthalmopathy.

This sequence was found in a man between 35 and 55 years old with Graves disease. This rearrangement joins TRBV12-3 or TRBV12-4 to TRBJ1-3; D is possibly TRBD1 (6 bases). The sequencing used peripheral blood mononuclear cells (PBMCs), collected at new diagnosis, from a patient treated with antithyroid drugs. Here the CDR3 reads CASSRDISGNTIYF. CDR3 bases: TGTGCCAGCAGCCGGGACATCTCTGGAAACACCATATATTTT.